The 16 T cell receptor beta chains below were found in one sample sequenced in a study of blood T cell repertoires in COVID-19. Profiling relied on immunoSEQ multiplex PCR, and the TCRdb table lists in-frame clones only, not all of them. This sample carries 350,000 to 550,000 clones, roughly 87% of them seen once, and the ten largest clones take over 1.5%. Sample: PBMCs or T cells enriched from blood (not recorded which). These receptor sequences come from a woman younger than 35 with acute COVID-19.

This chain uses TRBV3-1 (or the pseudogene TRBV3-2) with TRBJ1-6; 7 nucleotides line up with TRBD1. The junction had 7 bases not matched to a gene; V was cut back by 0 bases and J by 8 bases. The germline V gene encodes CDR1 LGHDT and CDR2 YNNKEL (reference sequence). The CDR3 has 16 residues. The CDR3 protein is CASSQEGSRGYSPLHF. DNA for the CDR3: TGTGCCAGCAGCCAAGAAGGCTCCAGGGGGTATTCACCCCTCCACTTT.

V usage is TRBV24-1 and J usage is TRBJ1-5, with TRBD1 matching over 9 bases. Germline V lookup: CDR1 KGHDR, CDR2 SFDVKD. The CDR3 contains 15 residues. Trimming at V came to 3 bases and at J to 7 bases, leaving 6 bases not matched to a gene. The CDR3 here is CATSDRTGGFQPQHF. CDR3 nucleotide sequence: TGTGCCACCAGTGATCGAACAGGGGGCTTCCAGCCCCAGCATTTT.

The CDR3 is CASSVQGRISNQPQHF. The CDR3 bases are TGTGCCAGCAGTGTGCAGGGCAGGATTAGCAATCAGCCCCAGCATTTT. The V call is TRBV28, the J call TRBJ1-5, with D possibly being TRBD1 (5 bases). The CDR3 is 16 residues long. CDR1 is MDHEN, CDR2 SYDVKM, per germline. Trimming stripped 5 bases from V and 0 bases from J, with 14 bases between. The complete variable domain, with remaining parts taken from reference TRBV28 and TRBJ1-5, reads DVKVTQSSRYLVKRTGEKVFLECVQDMDHENMFWYRQDPGLGLRLIYFSYDVKMKEKGDIPEGYSVSREKKERFSLILESASTNQTSMYLCASSVQGRISNQPQHFGDGTRLSIL.

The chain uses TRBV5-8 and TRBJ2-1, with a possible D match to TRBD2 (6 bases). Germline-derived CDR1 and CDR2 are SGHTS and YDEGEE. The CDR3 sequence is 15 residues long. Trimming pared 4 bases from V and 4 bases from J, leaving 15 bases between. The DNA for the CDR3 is TGTGCCAGCAGCACAGGAGGGCCGCAATACAATGAGCAGTTCTTC. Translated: CASSTGGPQYNEQFF.

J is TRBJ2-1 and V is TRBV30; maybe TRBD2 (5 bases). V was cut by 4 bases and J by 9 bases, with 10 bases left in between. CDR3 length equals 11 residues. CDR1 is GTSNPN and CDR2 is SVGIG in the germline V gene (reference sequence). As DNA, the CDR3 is TGTGCCTGGAACTACGAGGGTGAGCAGTTCTTC. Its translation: CAWNYEGEQFF. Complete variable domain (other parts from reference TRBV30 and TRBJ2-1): SQTIHQWPATLVQPVGSPLSLECTVEGTSNPNLYWYRQAAGRGLQLLFYSVGIGQISSEVPQNLSASRPQDRQFILSSKKLLLSDSGFYLCAWNYEGEQFFGPGTRLTVL.

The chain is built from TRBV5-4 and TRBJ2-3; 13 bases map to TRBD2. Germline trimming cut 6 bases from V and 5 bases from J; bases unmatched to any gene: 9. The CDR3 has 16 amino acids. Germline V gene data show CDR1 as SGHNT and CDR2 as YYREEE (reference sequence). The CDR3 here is CASTQRTSGRLDTQYF. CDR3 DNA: TGTGCCAGCACCCAACGGACTAGCGGGAGACTAGATACGCAGTATTTT.

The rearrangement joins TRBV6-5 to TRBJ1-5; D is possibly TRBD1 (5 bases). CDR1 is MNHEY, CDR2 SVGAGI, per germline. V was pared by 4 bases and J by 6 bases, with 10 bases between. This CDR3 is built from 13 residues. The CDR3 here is CASSLTQGQPQHF. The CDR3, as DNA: TGTGCCAGCAGTTTGACCCAGGGTCAGCCCCAGCATTTT.

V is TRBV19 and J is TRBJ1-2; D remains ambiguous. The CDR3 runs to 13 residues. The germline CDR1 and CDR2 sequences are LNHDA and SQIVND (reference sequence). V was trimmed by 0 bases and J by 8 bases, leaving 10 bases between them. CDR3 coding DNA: TGTGCCAGTAGTATAGATTCCGGGGTCGGCTACACCTTC. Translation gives CASSIDSGVGYTF.

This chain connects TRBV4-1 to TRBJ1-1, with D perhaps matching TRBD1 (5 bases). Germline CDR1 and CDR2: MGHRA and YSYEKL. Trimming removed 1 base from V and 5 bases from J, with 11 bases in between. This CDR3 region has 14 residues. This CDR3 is CASSQVGGGTEAFF. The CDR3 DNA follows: TGCGCCAGCAGCCAAGTTGGCGGGGGGACTGAAGCTTTCTTT.

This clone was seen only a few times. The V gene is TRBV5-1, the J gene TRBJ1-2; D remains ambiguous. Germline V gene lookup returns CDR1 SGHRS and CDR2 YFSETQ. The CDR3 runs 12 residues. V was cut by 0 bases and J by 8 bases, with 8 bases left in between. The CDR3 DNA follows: TGCGCCAGCAGCTTGGGCGGAAGCGGCTACACCTTC. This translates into CASSLGGSGYTF.

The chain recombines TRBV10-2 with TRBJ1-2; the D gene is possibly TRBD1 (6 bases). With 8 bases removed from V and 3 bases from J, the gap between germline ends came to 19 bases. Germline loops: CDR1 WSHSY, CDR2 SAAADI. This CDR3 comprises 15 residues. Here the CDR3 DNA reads TGCGCCAGCCGAACGTCGGCAGGGGTCGACTATGGCTACACCTTC. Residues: CASRTSAGVDYGYTF.

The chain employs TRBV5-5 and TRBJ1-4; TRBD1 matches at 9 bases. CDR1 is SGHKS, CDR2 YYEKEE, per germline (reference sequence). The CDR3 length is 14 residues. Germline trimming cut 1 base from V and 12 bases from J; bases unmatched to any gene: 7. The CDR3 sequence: CASSLPDRGWQLFF. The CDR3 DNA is TGTGCCAGCAGCTTGCCCGACAGGGGGTGGCAACTGTTTTTT.

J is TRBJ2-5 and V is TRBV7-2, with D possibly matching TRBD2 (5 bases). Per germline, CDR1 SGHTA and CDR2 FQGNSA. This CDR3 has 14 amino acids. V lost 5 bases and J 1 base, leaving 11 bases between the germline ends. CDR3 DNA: TGTGCCAGCAGCCTCCTAGCTTTCCAAGAGACCCAGTACTTC. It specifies CASSLLAFQETQYF. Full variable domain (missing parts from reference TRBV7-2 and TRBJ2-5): GAGVSQSPSNKVTEKGKDVELRCDPISGHTALYWYRQSLGQGLEFLIYFQGNSAPDKSGLPSDRFSAERTGGSVSTLTIQRTQQEDSAVYLCASSLLAFQETQYFGPGTRLLVL.

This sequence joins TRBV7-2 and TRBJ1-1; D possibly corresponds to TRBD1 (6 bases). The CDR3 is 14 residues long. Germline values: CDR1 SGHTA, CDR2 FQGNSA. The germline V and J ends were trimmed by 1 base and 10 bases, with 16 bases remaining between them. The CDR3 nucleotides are TGTGCCAGCAGCTTAGTCAGGGGAGGGGATGGAGCTTTCTTT. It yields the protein CASSLVRGGDGAFF.

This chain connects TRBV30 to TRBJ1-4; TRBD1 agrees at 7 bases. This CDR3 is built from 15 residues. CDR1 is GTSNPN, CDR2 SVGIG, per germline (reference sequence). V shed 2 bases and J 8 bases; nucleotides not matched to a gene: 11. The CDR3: CAWSPTTGPGEKLFF. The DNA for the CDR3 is TGTGCCTGGAGTCCAACGACAGGGCCGGGGGAAAAACTGTTTTTT.

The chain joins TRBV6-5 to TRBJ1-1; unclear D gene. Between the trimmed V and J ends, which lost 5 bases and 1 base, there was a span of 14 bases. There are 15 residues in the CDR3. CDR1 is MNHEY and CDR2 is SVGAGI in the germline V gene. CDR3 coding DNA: TGTGCCAGCAGTCTCCAAGTGGGAGGGAACACTGAAGCTTTCTTT. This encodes CASSLQVGGNTEAFF.